This T cell receptor beta chain was sequenced during a study of OX40 agonist ivuxolimab in advanced cancers. In the study overall: Ivuxolimab was a fully human IgG2 agonistic monoclonal antibody targeting the costimulatory receptor OX40 (CD134). The point of sequencing TCRbeta in the periphery was to test whether ivuxolimab changed TCR sequence diversity and drove clonal T-cell expansion. The dose-escalation cohort was 82.7% male with a mean age of around 64 years, ranging from roughly 23 to 79. Partial responses occurred in three dose-escalation patients, of whom one had hepatocellular carcinoma and two had cutaneous melanoma. Prior anti-PD-1, anti-PD-L1 or anti-CTLA-4 therapy was permitted, and checkpoint inhibitors had been received by 40% to 50% of dose-escalation patients. The paper reports the monotherapy dose-escalation portion (N of about 47 patients) of the phase I ivuxolimab trial. Intravenous ivuxolimab was administered to patients every 2 weeks at six dose levels: 0.01, 0.1, 0.3, 1.5, 3 and 10 mg/kg. Among the roughly 50 dose-escalation patients, about 19 had hepatocellular carcinoma, approximately 15 melanoma, 9 renal cell carcinoma and 9 head and neck cancer.

For this clone: Its antigen is not yet known. No base qualities exist here, and no much larger clone lies one base off it.

Patients with a history of autoimmune disease or receiving systemic immunosuppression were excluded from the trial. Peripheral blood for TCR sequencing was collected from all dose cohorts at baseline, on cycle 4 day 1, and on cycle 7 day 1. Samples were obtained from an open-label, multicenter, first-in-human phase I dose-escalation trial of ivuxolimab. The trial enrolled adults with locally advanced or metastatic head and neck squamous cell, hepatocellular, melanoma or renal cell carcinoma. Before TCR sequencing, CD4+ T cells and CD8+ T cells from peripheral blood were sorted into separate populations. To sequence the TCRbeta CDR3 region, genomic DNA was isolated from the sorted cells. TCRbeta CDR3 regions were sequenced using the immunoSEQ Assay. TCRdb re-hosts the immuneACCESS table, in-frame sequences only. Its copies lack some clones; in the studies checked, an unresolved V gene accounts for under half of them, and the cause for the rest is not known. In this sample the table shows roughly 70,000 clones, around 87% of which occur a single time. The biggest ten clones account for just over 2% of the sample.

Ends trimmed: V by 6 bases, J by 3 bases; bases unmatched to a gene: 3. The CDR3 covers 14 residues, taking in both the cysteine and the phenylalanine. The sequence is cut down to CDR3 DNA, 42 bases in frame from base 1. CDR1 and CDR2, looked up from the germline V gene (reference sequence), are MNHNY and SVGAGI. General conclusions and limits of the study: Partial responders in the 0.1-3.0 mg/kg groups had among the lowest normalized peripheral clonal expansion, especially among CD8+ T cells. The antigen specificity of the clonally expanded peripheral T cells was not determined. On average, CD8+ T cells showed more expanded clones than CD4+ T cells after ivuxolimab. Low levels of normalized T-cell clonal expansion were also seen in some nonresponding patients. At doses of 0.1 to 3.0 mg/kg, clonal expansion of both CD4+ and CD8+ blood T cells was observed from baseline to week 6.

This sample comprised CD4+ or CD8+ T cells sorted from blood, obtained in a trial of the OX40 agonist ivuxolimab. The sequence was obtained from an adult with an advanced solid tumor such as melanoma, head and neck, liver or kidney cancer. The sequence joins TRBV6-6 to TRBJ2-2; 8 bases in between match TRBD1. The DNA reads TGTGCCAGCAGCAGGGGGCGCGACACCGGGGAGCTGTTTTTT. It encodes CASSRGRDTGELFF.